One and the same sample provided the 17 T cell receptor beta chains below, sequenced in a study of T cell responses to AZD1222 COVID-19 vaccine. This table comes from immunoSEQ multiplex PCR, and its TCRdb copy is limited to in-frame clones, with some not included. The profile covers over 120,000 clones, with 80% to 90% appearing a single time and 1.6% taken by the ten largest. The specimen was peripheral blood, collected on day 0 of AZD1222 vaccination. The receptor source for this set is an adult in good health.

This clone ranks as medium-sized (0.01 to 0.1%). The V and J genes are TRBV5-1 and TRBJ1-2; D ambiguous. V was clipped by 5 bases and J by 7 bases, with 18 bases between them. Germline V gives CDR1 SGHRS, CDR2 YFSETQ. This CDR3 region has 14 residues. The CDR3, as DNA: TGCGCCAGCAGTTCAGCCGGCGCGTTTGTTGGCTACACCTTC. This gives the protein CASSSAGAFVGYTF.

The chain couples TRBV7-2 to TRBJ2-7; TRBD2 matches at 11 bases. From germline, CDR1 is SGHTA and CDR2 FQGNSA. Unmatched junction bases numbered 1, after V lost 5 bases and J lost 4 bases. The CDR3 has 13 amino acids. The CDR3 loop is CASSRTSGYEQYF. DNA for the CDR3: TGTGCCAGCAGCAGGACTAGCGGGTACGAGCAGTACTTC.

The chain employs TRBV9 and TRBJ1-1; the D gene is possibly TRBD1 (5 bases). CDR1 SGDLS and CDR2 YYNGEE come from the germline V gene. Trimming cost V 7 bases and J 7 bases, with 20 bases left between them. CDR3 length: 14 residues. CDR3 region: CASSFGGRGGEAFF. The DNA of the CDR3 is TGTGCCAGCTCCTTCGGGGGAAGGGGTGGTGAAGCTTTCTTT. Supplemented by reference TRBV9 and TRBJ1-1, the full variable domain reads DSGVTQTPKHLITATGQRVTLRCSPRSGDLSVYWYQQSLDQGLQFLIQYYNGEERAKGNILERFSAQQFPDLHSELNLSSLELGDSALYFCASSFGGRGGEAFFGQGTRLTVV.

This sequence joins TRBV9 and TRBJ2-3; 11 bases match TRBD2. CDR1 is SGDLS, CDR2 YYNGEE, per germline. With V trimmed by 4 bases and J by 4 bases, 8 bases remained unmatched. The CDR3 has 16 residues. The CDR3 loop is CASSPVAGGPSDTQYF. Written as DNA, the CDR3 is TGTGCCAGCAGCCCCGTAGCGGGAGGGCCTTCAGATACGCAGTATTTT.

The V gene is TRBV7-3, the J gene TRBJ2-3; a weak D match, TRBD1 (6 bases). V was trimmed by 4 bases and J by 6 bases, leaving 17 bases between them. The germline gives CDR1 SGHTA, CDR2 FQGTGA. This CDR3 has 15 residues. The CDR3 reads CASSSPGTRRDTQYF. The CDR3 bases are TGTGCCAGCAGCTCGCCCGGGACACGGAGGGATACGCAGTATTTT.

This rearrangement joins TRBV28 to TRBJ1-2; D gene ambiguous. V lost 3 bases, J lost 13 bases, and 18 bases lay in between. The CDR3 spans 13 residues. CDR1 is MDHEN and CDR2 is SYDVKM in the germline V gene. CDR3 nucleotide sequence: TGTGCCAGCAGTTTCCCCGGAATCTATGGCCGCACCTTC. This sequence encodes CASSFPGIYGRTF.

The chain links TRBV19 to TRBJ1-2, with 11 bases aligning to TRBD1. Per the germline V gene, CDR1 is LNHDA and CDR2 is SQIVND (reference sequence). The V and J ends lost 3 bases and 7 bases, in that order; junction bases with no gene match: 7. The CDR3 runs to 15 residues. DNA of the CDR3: TGTGCCAGTAGTATTACCCCCGGGACAGGGGGTGGCTACACCTTC. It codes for CASSITPGTGGGYTF.

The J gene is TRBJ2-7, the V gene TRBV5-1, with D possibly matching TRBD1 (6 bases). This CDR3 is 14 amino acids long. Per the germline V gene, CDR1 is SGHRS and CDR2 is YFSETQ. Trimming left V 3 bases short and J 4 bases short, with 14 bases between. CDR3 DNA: TGCGCCAGCAGCTCGGACAGCCCGACATACGAGCAGTACTTC. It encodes CASSSDSPTYEQYF.

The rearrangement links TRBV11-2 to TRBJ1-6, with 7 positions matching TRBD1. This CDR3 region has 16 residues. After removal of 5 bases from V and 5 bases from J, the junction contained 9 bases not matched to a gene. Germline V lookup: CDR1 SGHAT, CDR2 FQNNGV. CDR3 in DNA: TGTGCCAGCAGCCCGACAGGGAAAAGGAATAATTCACCCCTCCACTTT. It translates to CASSPTGKRNNSPLHF.

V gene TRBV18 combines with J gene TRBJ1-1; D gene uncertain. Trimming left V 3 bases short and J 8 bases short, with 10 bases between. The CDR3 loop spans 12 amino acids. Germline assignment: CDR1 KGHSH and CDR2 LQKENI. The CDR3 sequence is CASSPGREEAFF. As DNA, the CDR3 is TGTGCCAGCTCACCCGGCAGAGAGGAAGCTTTCTTT.

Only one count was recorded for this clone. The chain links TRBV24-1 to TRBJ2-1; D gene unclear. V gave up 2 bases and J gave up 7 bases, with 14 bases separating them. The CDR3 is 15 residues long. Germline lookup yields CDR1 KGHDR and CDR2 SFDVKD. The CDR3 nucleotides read TGTGCCACCAGTGATTCCCCCGGACGGATGAATGAGCAGTTCTTC. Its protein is CATSDSPGRMNEQFF.

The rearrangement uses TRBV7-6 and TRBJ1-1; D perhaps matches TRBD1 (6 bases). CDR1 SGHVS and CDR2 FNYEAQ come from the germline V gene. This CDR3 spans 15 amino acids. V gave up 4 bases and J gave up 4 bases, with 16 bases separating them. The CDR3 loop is CASSSWAGTTTEAFF. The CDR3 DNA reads TGTGCCAGCAGCTCTTGGGCAGGGACAACCACTGAAGCTTTCTTT.

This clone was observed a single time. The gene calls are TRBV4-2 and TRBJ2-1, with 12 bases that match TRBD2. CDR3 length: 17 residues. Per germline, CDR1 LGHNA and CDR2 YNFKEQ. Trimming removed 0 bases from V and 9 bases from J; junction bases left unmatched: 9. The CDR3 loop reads CASSQDESSSGRVEQFF. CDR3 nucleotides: TGTGCCAGCAGCCAAGATGAATCGTCTAGCGGGAGGGTTGAGCAGTTCTTC.

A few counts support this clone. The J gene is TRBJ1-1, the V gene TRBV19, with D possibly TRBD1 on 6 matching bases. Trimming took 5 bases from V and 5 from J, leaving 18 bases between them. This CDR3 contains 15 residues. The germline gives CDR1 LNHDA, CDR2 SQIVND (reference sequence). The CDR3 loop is CASSPQSGQSTEAFF. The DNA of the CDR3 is TGTGCCAGTAGTCCCCAGTCGGGACAAAGTACTGAAGCTTTCTTT.

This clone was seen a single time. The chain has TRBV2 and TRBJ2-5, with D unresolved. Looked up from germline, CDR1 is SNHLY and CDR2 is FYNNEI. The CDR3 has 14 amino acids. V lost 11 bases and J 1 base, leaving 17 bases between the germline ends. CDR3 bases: TGTGCCCCACGCCGACGTCTGGGCCAAGAGACCCAGTACTTC. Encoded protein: CAPRRRLGQETQYF.

CDR3 residues: CASSLTQGHHNSPLHF. CDR3 nucleotides: TGTGCCAGCAGCCTTACCCAGGGTCACCATAATTCACCCCTCCACTTT. The rearrangement links TRBV5-5 to TRBJ1-6; a weak D match, TRBD1 (5 bases). CDR1 is SGHKS, CDR2 YYEKEE, per germline (reference sequence). This CDR3 has 16 residues. V was pared by 4 bases and J by 5 bases, with 16 bases between.

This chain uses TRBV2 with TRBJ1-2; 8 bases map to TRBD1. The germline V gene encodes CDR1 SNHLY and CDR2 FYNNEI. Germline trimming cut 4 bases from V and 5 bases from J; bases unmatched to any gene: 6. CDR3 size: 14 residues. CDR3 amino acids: CASSAGGGGYGYTF. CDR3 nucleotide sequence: TGTGCCAGCAGTGCAGGGGGCGGGGGATATGGCTACACCTTC.